The next 25 T cell receptor beta chains were all read from a single sample in a study of cytomegalovirus exposure and HLA in healthy donors. In the PCR, 60 Vbeta and 13 Jbeta primers were used. Here immunoSEQ multiplex PCR was the method, and the copy in TCRdb shows in-frame clones only, minus some. The profile shows fewer than 85,000 clones, 55% to 75% of them singletons. Sequencing used PBMCs. These TCRs come from a middle-aged woman in good health and CMV-seropositive.

This clone was detected once. The CDR3, as DNA: TGTGCCAGCTCATCGTCTCTCGCAGGGTGGGACTATGGCTACACCTTC. It codes for CASSSSLAGWDYGYTF. V is TRBV9 and J is TRBJ1-2, with D perhaps matching TRBD1 (5 bases). The CDR3 contains 16 residues. Germline CDR1 and CDR2: SGDLS and YYNGEE. Between the trimmed V and J ends, which lost 7 bases and 3 bases, there was a span of 22 bases. Full variable domain (rest looked up from reference TRBV9 and TRBJ1-2): DSGVTQTPKHLITATGQRVTLRCSPRSGDLSVYWYQQSLDQGLQFLIQYYNGEERAKGNILERFSAQQFPDLHSELNLSSLELGDSALYFCASSSSLAGWDYGYTFGSGTRLTVV.

The J gene is TRBJ1-3, the V gene TRBV9; D is uncertain. With 3 bases removed from V and 4 bases from J, the gap between germline ends came to 5 bases. The CDR3 covers 12 residues. Germline loops: CDR1 SGDLS, CDR2 YYNGEE. CDR3 sequence reads: CASSERGNTIYF. In nucleotides, the CDR3 is TGTGCCAGCAGCGAGAGGGGAAACACCATATATTTT.

The rearrangement joins TRBV6-1 to TRBJ2-7; TRBD1 agrees at 10 bases. This CDR3 region has 14 residues. Looked up from germline, CDR1 is MNHNS and CDR2 is SASEGT. V dropped 8 bases and J dropped 5; count of bases not matched to a gene: 9. DNA of the CDR3: TGTGCCAGCTTGCGACGGGACAGGGGTAACGAGCAGTACTTC. Translated: CASLRRDRGNEQYF.

This chain joins TRBV5-1 and TRBJ1-2; tentative D call: TRBD1 (5 bases). CDR3 length: 14 amino acids. Trimming removed 4 bases at V and 8 bases at J, with 18 bases between. Germline V CDR1 and CDR2: SGHRS, YFSETQ. As DNA, the CDR3 is TGCGCCAGCAGCACGGAGGGGACCCAAGGAGGCTACACCTTC. Translated, it gives CASSTEGTQGGYTF.

This sequence joins TRBV5-4 and TRBJ1-2, with D unresolved. The ends were cut back, 0 bases at V and 8 bases at J, with 11 bases in the middle. Germline V gene data show CDR1 as SGHNT and CDR2 as YYREEE (reference sequence). CDR3 length: 13 amino acids. Here the CDR3 reads CASSLDRLEGYTF. CDR3 bases: TGTGCCAGCAGCTTGGACCGACTGGAAGGCTACACCTTC.

This chain connects TRBV10-3 to TRBJ2-7; maybe TRBD1 (6 bases). Germline CDR1 and CDR2: ENHRY and SYGVKD. The CDR3 covers 14 residues. Trimming left V 3 bases short and J 2 bases short, with 11 bases between. The CDR3 bases are TGTGCCATCAGTGACTCTACAGGGCCCTACGAGCAGTACTTC. Translated: CAISDSTGPYEQYF.

The chain joins TRBV18 to TRBJ2-1; 15 bases map to TRBD2. Germline V gives CDR1 KGHSH, CDR2 LQKENI. CDR3 length: 15 amino acids. V gave up 3 bases and J gave up 6 bases; unmatched junction bases: 0. CDR3 nucleotide sequence: TGTGCCAGCTCACCGGGACTAGCGGGGGGCAATGAGCAGTTCTTC. Translating gives CASSPGLAGGNEQFF. The whole variable domain, filled in from reference TRBV18 and TRBJ2-1, reads NAGVMQNPRHLVRRRGQEARLRCSPMKGHSHVYWYRQLPEEGLKFMVYLQKENIIDESGMPKERFSAEFPKEGPSILRIQQVVRGDSAAYFCASSPGLAGGNEQFFGPGTRLTVL.

This clone was seen a few times. The chain couples TRBV29-1 to TRBJ2-5; 7 bases fit TRBD1. With V trimmed by 3 bases and J by 2 bases, 6 bases remained unmatched. This CDR3 has 14 residues. CDR1 and CDR2 from the germline V gene are SQVTM and ANQGSEA. CDR3 region: CSVDSGTAQETQYF. CDR3 DNA sequence: TGCAGCGTTGATTCTGGGACAGCTCAAGAGACCCAGTACTTC.

The chain recombines TRBV9 with TRBJ1-1, with a possible D match to TRBD1 (5 bases). Germline V lookup: CDR1 SGDLS, CDR2 YYNGEE. The CDR3 covers 13 residues. V lost 6 bases, J lost 4 bases, and 13 bases lay in between. CDR3 protein: CASTESGGTEAFF. Here the CDR3 DNA reads TGTGCCAGCACTGAATCGGGGGGCACTGAAGCTTTCTTT.

The chain links TRBV28 to TRBJ1-2, with a tentative D call TRBD1 (5 bases). The germline gives CDR1 MDHEN, CDR2 SYDVKM. Trimming stripped 4 bases from V and 4 bases from J, with 22 bases between. The CDR3 is 17 residues long. The CDR3 nucleotides read TGTGCCAGCAGTTACCTAACCCTGCAGGGTTTCGTCTATGGCTACACCTTC. Translation gives CASSYLTLQGFVYGYTF.

This clone appeared a few times. The V call is TRBV7-9, the J call TRBJ1-2; 7 positions match TRBD1. The CDR3 contains 14 residues. V shed 3 bases, J shed 6 bases, and the junction held 7 bases outside the gene matches. Germline V CDR1 and CDR2: SEHNR, FQNEAQ (reference sequence). Here the CDR3 reads CASSFTGDPDGYTF. CDR3 in DNA: TGTGCCAGCAGCTTCACAGGGGATCCGGATGGCTACACCTTC.

The chain recombines TRBV19 with TRBJ2-2; TRBD2 might be the D (7 bases). The CDR3 runs to 14 residues. The V end was cut by 5 bases, the J end by 7 bases, with 14 bases between. CDR1 and CDR2 (germline): LNHDA, SQIVND (reference sequence). The CDR3 here is CASSSGGRIGELFF. For the CDR3, the DNA is TGTGCCAGTAGTTCGGGGGGCCGTATCGGGGAGCTGTTTTTT.

The chain links TRBV7-9 to TRBJ1-2; TRBD1 agrees at 7 bases. With V trimmed by 1 base and J by 7 bases, 6 bases remained unmatched. Germline CDR1 is SEHNR and CDR2 is FQNEAQ (reference sequence). The CDR3 covers 14 residues. In DNA, the CDR3 is TGTGCCAGCAGCTTAGGGGACAGCAGCCGTGGCTACACCTTC. It codes for CASSLGDSSRGYTF.

This clone was observed a handful of times. V gene TRBV6-6 combines with J gene TRBJ2-2; 10 bases line up with TRBD2. Germline CDR1 is MNHNY and CDR2 is SVGAGI (reference sequence). The V segment lost 2 bases and the J segment 3 bases; nucleotides outside the gene matches: 0. The CDR3 totals 15 residues. CDR3 coding DNA: TGTGCCAGCAGTTACCTAGCGGGGGACACCGGGGAGCTGTTTTTT. Its translation is CASSYLAGDTGELFF.

The chain recombines TRBV7-2 with TRBJ1-2; no clear D. Germline CDR1 is SGHTA and CDR2 is FQGNSA. With 4 bases removed from V and 2 bases from J, the gap between germline ends came to 2 bases. CDR3 length: 11 residues. CDR3 nucleotide sequence: TGTGCCAGCAGCTCGAACTATGGCTACACCTTC. Translation gives CASSSNYGYTF.

The V gene is TRBV14, the J gene TRBJ2-2; TRBD1 aligns across 7 bases. Unmatched junction bases numbered 3, after V lost 3 bases and J lost 2 bases. CDR1 SGHDN and CDR2 FVKESK come from the germline V gene. This CDR3 has 15 residues. CDR3 protein: CASSQRQGNTGELFF. In nucleotides, the CDR3 is TGTGCCAGCAGCCAGAGACAGGGTAACACCGGGGAGCTGTTTTTT.

This clone was detected many times. This chain uses TRBV10-1 with TRBJ2-1; 9 bases match TRBD2. The CDR3 has 17 amino acids. V lost 2 bases to trimming and J lost 7 bases; unmatched junction nucleotides: 12. CDR1 and CDR2 (germline): WNHNN, SYGVQD (reference sequence). The CDR3 protein is CASSEGSAAGGYNEQFF. Here the CDR3 DNA reads TGCGCCAGCAGTGAGGGTAGCGCGGCGGGGGGGTATAATGAGCAGTTCTTC.

This rearrangement joins TRBV2 to TRBJ2-5; weak D call: TRBD2 (7 bases). Per the germline V gene, CDR1 is SNHLY and CDR2 is FYNNEI. V dropped 7 bases and J dropped 5 bases, with 14 bases sitting between them. This CDR3 is 13 amino acids long. CDR3 coding DNA: TGTGCCAGCAATCCAGAGGGGGGGGAGACCCAGTACTTC. Translated: CASNPEGGETQYF.

This chain connects TRBV5-4 to TRBJ2-5, with TRBD2 matching 11 bases. From germline, CDR1 is SGHNT and CDR2 YYREEE (reference sequence). CDR3 size: 15 residues. J was trimmed by 4 bases and V by 0 bases; bases with no gene match: 2. This CDR3 is CASSLVSGGGETQYF. The CDR3 coding sequence is TGTGCCAGCAGCTTGGTTAGCGGGGGGGGAGAGACCCAGTACTTC.

The J gene is TRBJ2-3, the V gene TRBV2, with TRBD2 identical over 14 bases. This CDR3 is 15 amino acids long. Germline lookup yields CDR1 SNHLY and CDR2 FYNNEI. Germline trimming cut 6 bases from V and 4 bases from J; bases unmatched to any gene: 3. CDR3 in amino acids: CASSRLAGGSDTQYF. The CDR3 DNA sequence: TGTGCCAGCAGCCGACTAGCGGGGGGGTCAGATACGCAGTATTTT.

The J gene is TRBJ1-6, the V gene TRBV6-1; 7 positions agree with TRBD1. This CDR3 region has 14 residues. Germline values: CDR1 MNHNS, CDR2 SASEGT. J was trimmed by 11 bases and V by 2 bases; bases with no gene match: 6. The CDR3 coding sequence is TGTGCCAGCAGTGAAACCAGGGGGACGACACCCCTCCACTTT. As protein: CASSETRGTTPLHF.

CDR3 bases: TGTGCCAGCAGTAGGCTAGCGGGGGGTTCGGTCACAGATACGCAGTATTTT. Protein sequence: CASSRLAGGSVTDTQYF. The gene calls are TRBV2 and TRBJ2-3, with 11 bases matching TRBD2. Unmatched junction bases numbered 9, after V lost 5 bases and J lost 2 bases. Germline loops: CDR1 SNHLY, CDR2 FYNNEI. There are 17 residues in the CDR3.

V is TRBV19 and J is TRBJ1-1; D unclear. The CDR3 runs 18 residues. CDR1 and CDR2 from the germline V gene are LNHDA and SQIVND (reference sequence). V gave up 4 bases and J gave up 4 bases, with 25 bases separating them. CDR3 nucleotides: TGTGCCAGTAGTAACCTCCGAGGGAAAGGTGATTCGAGCACTGAAGCTTTCTTT. Amino acid sequence: CASSNLRGKGDSSTEAFF.

This rearrangement joins TRBV2 to TRBJ1-2; D ambiguous. Trimming shortened V by 3 bases and J by 4 bases, and 9 bases separated the two germline ends. Germline V gene data show CDR1 as SNHLY and CDR2 as FYNNEI. The CDR3 sequence is 13 residues long. The CDR3 region is CASSDEGLYGYTF. The DNA for the CDR3 is TGTGCCAGCAGTGACGAGGGTCTCTATGGCTACACCTTC.

The chain links TRBV5-4 to TRBJ2-6; D not certain. Germline V gene lookup returns CDR1 SGHNT and CDR2 YYREEE (reference sequence). The CDR3 extends over 15 amino acids. Trimming took 6 bases from V and 2 from J, leaving 12 bases between them. CDR3 protein: CASTFRVAGANVLTF. CDR3 in DNA: TGTGCCAGCACCTTTCGGGTAGCTGGGGCCAACGTCCTGACTTTC.